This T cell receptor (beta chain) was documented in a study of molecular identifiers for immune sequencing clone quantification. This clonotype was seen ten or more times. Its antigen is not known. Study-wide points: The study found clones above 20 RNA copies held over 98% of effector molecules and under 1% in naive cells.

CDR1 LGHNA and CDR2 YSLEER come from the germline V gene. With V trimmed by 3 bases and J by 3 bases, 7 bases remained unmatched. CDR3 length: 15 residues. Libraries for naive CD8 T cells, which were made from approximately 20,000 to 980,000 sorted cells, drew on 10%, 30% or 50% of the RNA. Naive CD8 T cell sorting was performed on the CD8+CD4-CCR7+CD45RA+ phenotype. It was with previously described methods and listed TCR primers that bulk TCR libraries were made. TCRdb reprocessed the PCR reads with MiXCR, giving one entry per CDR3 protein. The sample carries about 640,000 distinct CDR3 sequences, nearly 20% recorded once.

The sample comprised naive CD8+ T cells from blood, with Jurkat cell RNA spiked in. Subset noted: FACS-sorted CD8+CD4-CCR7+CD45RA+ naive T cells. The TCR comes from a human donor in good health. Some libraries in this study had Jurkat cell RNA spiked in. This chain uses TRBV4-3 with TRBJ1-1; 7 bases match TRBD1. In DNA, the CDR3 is TGCGCCAGCAGCCATGAGGCAGGGGGGGACACTGAAGCTTTCTTT. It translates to CASSHEAGGDTEAFF.